This T cell receptor (beta chain) was retrieved from a study of shared clonotypes between healthy human individuals. Clones were read by immunoSEQ multiplex PCR, and TCRdb kept only the in-frame ones, dropping some. The sample yields 980,000 or so clones, around three quarters seen once. The V segment lost 7 bases and the J segment 0 bases; nucleotides outside the gene matches: 7. Germline assignment: CDR1 MNHEY and CDR2 SMNVEV (reference sequence). This CDR3 has 15 residues. The chain uses TRBV27 and TRBJ2-7; 9 bases fit TRBD1. The sample consisted of memory CD4+ T cells sorted from blood. Regarding subset: CD45RA-negative fraction. The source is a man between 18 and 29 years old in good health. CDR3: CASTPTGGPSYEQYF. CDR3 nucleotides: TGTGCCAGCACCCCGACAGGGGGACCCTCCTACGAGCAGTACTTC.